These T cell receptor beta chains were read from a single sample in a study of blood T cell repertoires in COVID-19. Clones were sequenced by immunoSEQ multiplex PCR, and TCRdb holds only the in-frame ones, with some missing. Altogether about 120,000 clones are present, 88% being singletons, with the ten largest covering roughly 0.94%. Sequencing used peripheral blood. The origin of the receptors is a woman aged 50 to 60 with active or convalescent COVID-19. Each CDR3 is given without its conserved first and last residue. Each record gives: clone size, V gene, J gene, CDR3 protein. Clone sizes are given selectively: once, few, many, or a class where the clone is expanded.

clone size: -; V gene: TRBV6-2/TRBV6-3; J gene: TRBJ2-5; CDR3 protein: ASSPGTSGLLTRTQY
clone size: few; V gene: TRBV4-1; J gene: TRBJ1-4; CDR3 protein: ASSHEYRGGNEKLF
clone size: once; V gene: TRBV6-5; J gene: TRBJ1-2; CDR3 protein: ASTQGGSYGYT
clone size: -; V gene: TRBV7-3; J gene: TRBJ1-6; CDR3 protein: ASSLTGGGYNSPLH
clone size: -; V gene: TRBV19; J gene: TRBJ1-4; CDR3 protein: ASGTGTKNEKLF
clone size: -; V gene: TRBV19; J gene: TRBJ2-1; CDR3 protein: ASSWTSGRGLF
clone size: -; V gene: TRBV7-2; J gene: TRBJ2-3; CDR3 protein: ASTQGTGTRRDTQY
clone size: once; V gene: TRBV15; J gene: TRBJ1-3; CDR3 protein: ATSRDRYSGNTIY
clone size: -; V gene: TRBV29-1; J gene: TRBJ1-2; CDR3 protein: SVESQFFYGYT
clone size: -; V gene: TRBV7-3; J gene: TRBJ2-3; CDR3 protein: ASSPLTSGEADTQY
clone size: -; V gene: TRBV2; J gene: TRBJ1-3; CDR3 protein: ASKSTGWNSGNTIY
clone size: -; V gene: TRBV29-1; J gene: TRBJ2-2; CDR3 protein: SVPTDRGNTGELF
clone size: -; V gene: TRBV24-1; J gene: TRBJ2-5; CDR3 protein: ATSEAGTPRAQETQY
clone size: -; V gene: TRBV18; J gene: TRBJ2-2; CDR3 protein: ASSLLRDLDTGELF
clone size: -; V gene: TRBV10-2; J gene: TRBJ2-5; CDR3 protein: ASSRLGRLAGAPLEETQY
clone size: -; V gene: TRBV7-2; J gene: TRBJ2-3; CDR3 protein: ASSQASGLMVPTDTQY
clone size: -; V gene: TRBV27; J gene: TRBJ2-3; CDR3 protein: ASSSEGLGTDTQY
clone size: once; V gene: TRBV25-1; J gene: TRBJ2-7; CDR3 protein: ASSESGEQY
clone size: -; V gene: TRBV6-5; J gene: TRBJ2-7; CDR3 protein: ASRRDGSYEQY
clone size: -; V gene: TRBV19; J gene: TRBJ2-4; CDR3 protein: ATGQGLAKNIQY
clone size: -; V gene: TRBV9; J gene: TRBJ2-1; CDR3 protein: ASSPRLAEKVYNEQF
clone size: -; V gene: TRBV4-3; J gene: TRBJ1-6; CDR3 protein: ASSQGAGEYNSPLH
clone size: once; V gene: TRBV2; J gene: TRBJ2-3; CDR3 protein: ASSVSGRAGTDTQY
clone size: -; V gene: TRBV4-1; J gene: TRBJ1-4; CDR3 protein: ASSQAYRGIRNEKLF
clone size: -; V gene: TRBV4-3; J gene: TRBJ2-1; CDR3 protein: ASSHDPGLAGGRNEQF
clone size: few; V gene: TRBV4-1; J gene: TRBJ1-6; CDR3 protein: ASSEGAYSPLH
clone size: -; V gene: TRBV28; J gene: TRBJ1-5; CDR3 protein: ASSFYRGYSNQPQH
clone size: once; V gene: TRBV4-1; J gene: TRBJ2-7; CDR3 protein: ASSQDTGTEQY
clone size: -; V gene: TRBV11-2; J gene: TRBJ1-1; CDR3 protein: ASSRPNFTGGHTEAF
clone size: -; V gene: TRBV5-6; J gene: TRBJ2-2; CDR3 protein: ASSFLSAGELF
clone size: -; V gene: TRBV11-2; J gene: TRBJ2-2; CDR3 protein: ASSWRAGELF
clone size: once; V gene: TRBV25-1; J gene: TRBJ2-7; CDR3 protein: ASTEGRGGTYEQY
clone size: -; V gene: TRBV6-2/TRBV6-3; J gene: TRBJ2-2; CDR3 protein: ASSQQGRKNTGELF
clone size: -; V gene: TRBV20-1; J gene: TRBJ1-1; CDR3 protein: SASSRQANTEAF
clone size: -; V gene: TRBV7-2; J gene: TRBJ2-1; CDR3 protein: ASSLSSYNEQF
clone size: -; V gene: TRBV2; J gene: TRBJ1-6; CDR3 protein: ASSKTGGSPLH
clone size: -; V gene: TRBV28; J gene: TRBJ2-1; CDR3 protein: ASSSLGLAGFFSYNEQF
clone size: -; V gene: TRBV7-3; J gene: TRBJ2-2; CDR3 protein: ASSLSRFSGNNTGELF
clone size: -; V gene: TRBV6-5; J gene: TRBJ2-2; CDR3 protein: ASSPGLAGGGELF
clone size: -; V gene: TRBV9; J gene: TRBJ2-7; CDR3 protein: ASSGGLGGYEQY
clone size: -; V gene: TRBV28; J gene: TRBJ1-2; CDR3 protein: ASSLPHTGNYGYT
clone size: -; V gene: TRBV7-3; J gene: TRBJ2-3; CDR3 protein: ASSLSASTDTQY
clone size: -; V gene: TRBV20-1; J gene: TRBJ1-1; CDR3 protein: SAWLNTEAF
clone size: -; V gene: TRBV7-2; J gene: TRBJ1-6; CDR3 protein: ASSDRRRNNSPLH
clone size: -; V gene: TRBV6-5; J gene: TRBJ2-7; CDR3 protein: ASSFAGGAYEQY
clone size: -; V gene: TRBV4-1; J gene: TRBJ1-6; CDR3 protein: ASSQVPTGYSPLH
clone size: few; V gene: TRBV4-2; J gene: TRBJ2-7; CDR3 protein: ASSSRGGEQY
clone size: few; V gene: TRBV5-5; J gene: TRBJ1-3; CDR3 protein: ASLPNRAGNTIY
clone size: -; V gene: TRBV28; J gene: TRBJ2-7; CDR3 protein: ASLPGADYEQY